The 8 T cell receptor beta chains presented below share a single source sample, sequenced in a study of control samples from healthy donors and cancer patients (dated by TCRdb to about 2020). The library relied on the immunoSEQ multiplex PCR assay. TCRdb's version of the immuneACCESS table is confined to in-frame rearrangements and falls short of the full clone set. An unresolved V gene accounts for under half of the shortfall where checked; the remainder is of unknown origin. The sample table contains 150,000 to 200,000 clones; only one count was recorded for approximately 94% of them. The top ten constitute about 14% of the sample. The sample was PBMCs. The receptors were gathered from a man in his 60s with colorectal cancer.

The CDR3 region has the DNA TGTGCCAGCACTGCCCCGACCTTCCAAGAGACCCAGTACTTC. Residues: CASTAPTFQETQYF. The V call is TRBV28, the J call TRBJ2-5; D remains unclear. Trimming stripped 7 bases from V and 1 base from J, with 13 bases between. Germline V gene lookup returns CDR1 MDHEN and CDR2 SYDVKM. The CDR3 consists of 14 residues.

The rearrangement links TRBV2 to TRBJ2-5, with 8 nucleotides matching TRBD1. J gave up 1 base and V 4 bases, and 5 bases lay outside the gene matches. The CDR3 consists of 15 residues. Germline V gene sequence: CDR1 SNHLY, CDR2 FYNNEI. CDR3 amino acids: CASSGRTGTQETQYF. The DNA of the CDR3 is TGTGCCAGCAGTGGGCGGACAGGGACCCAAGAGACCCAGTACTTC.

This sequence joins TRBV12-3 or TRBV12-4 and TRBJ1-5, with TRBD1 as a possible D gene (5 bases). The V and J ends lost 8 bases and 3 bases respectively, with 11 bases between them. CDR3 length: 13 amino acids. The CDR3 sequence is CASSRGVNQPQHF. CDR3 DNA sequence: TGTGCCAGCTCCCGGGGGGTCAATCAGCCCCAGCATTTT.

The rearrangement links TRBV27 to TRBJ2-3; D is possibly TRBD2 (6 bases). CDR3 length equals 14 residues. The V and J ends lost 4 bases and 1 base respectively, with 9 bases between them. From germline, CDR1 is MNHEY and CDR2 SMNVEV (reference sequence). CDR3 loop: CASSWRGGTDTQYF. DNA for the CDR3: TGTGCCAGCAGTTGGAGGGGAGGCACAGATACGCAGTATTTT.

The rearrangement joins TRBV6-6 to TRBJ1-1, with 9 bases matching TRBD1. This CDR3 region has 14 residues. J gave up 2 bases and V 6 bases, and 4 bases lay outside the gene matches. Germline V gene sequence: CDR1 MNHNY, CDR2 SVGAGI (reference sequence). The CDR3 DNA sequence: TGTGCCAGCAGGCACAGGGGGCTCAACACTGAAGCTTTCTTT. Translation gives CASRHRGLNTEAFF.

The gene calls are TRBV5-4 and TRBJ2-2; TRBD2 agrees at 12 bases. This CDR3 contains 16 residues. Germline V gene lookup returns CDR1 SGHNT and CDR2 YYREEE (reference sequence). Trimming at V came to 4 bases and at J to 7 bases, leaving 8 bases not matched to a gene. Written as DNA, the CDR3 is TGTGCCAGCAGCACCCTAGCGGGGGGGTCAGACGGGGAGCTGTTTTTT. Its translation is CASSTLAGGSDGELFF.

The chain has TRBV2 and TRBJ1-2; tentatively, D is TRBD1 (5 bases). The CDR3 loop spans 13 amino acids. Per the germline V gene, CDR1 is SNHLY and CDR2 is FYNNEI. The germline V and J ends were trimmed by 7 bases and 8 bases, with 17 bases remaining between them. The CDR3 nucleotides are TGTGCCAGCACGGGGGAGGCCTCGGGGGGCTACACCTTC. Protein: CASTGEASGGYTF.

V and J are TRBV24-1 and TRBJ2-7, with D maybe TRBD2 (7 bases). From germline, CDR1 is KGHDR and CDR2 SFDVKD. V was pared by 4 bases and J by 4 bases, with 10 bases between. The CDR3 is made up of 13 amino acids. The CDR3 nucleotides are TGTGCCACCAGTGACGGGGGGCAATACGAGCAGTACTTC. It codes for CATSDGGQYEQYF.